Included here is one T cell receptor beta chain sequence, with context. The entry originates in a study of blood T cell repertoires in COVID-19. About the study: The origin of the acute and convalescent COVID-19 samples was the United States, Italy and Spain.

Original analysis: Reference gene primer amplification gave nucleated cell count estimates. Repertoires were generated with immunoSEQ multiplex PCR, while TCRdb's copy carries only in-frame clones and drops some. Clonal size and the V and J genes are those of that table, whereas D and trimming came from the DNA. Here the sample spans hundreds of thousands of clones, 75% to 85% being singletons. Per the germline V gene, CDR1 is SGHTA and CDR2 is FQGTGA. This CDR3 spans 13 amino acids. V was clipped by 2 bases and J by 9 bases; unmatched bases: 3. Enrolled during active infection, Seattle patients were then followed longitudinally.

The sequenced material came from peripheral blood. This receptor was taken from a woman younger than 45 with COVID-19, enrolled during active disease. The chain is built from TRBV7-3 and TRBJ1-1; 10 positions agree with TRBD1. CDR3 coding DNA: TGTGCCAGCAGCTTAGGGGGACAGGGGAAAGCTTTCTTT. This codes for CASSLGGQGKAFF.